A selection of T cell receptor beta chains follows, all from one sample in a study of T cells in Graves' hyperthyroidism and ophthalmopathy. Each CDR3 protein gets one entry after TCRdb re-called the multiplex PCR reads with MiXCR. The table shows 600,000 or so distinct CDR3 sequences, with about 14% occurring only once. The source material was blood. The receptors here all came from a woman aged 18-29 years with Graves' ophthalmopathy. Each CDR3 is given with its conserved first and last residue. D genes are given only for firm matches. Clone size is not always given. Where it is, it says once, few, many or a class for expanded clones.

TRBD1 | TRBJ2-7 | many | TRBV11-2 | 16 | TGTGCCAGCAGCCCATCATCGACAGGGGGCCGATACGAGCAGTACTTC | CASSPSSTGGRYEQYF
TRBD2 | TRBJ2-3 | . | TRBV28 | 17 | TGTGCCAGCAGTTTAGGTCAGCTAGCGGGGAAAACAGATACGCAGTATTTT | CASSLGQLAGKTDTQYF
TRBD1 | TRBJ2-7 | many | TRBV9 | 17 | TGTGCCAGCAGCCTATACCCCGGGACAGGGGGCTTCGGCGAGCAGTACTTC | CASSLYPGTGGFGEQYF
. | TRBJ2-5 | . | TRBV9 | 15 | TGTGCCAGCAGCGTTGATTGGGGTACACAAGAGACCCAGTACTTC | CASSVDWGTQETQYF
. | TRBJ2-1 | . | TRBV20-1 | 15 | TGCAGCCTCTCGCCGGGGGACGGGGGCTGGGGTGAGCAGTTCTTC | CSLSPGDGGWGEQFF
. | TRBJ1-5 | few | TRBV4-1 | 14 | TGCGCCAGCAGCCAAGCGGAGAGCAATCAGCCCCAGCATTTT | CASSQAESNQPQHF
. | TRBJ2-7 | . | TRBV27 | 13 | TGTGCCAGCAGCCAGCCCCAGGCTTACGAGCAGTACTTC | CASSQPQAYEQYF
TRBD2 | TRBJ2-7 | many | TRBV7-9 | 15 | TGTGCCAGCAGCTTACGAACTAGCGGGAAGGGCGAGCAGTACTTC | CASSLRTSGKGEQYF
. | TRBJ2-7 | many | TRBV11-3 | 15 | TGTGCCAGCAGCTTATGGTCAGGGGACTCCTACGAGCAGTACTTC | CASSLWSGDSYEQYF
. | TRBJ2-2 | many | TRBV11-1 | 17 | TGTGCCAGCAGCCCCCCTCCCAGGGAACCCACCACCGGGGAGCTGTTTTTT | CASSPPPREPTTGELFF
. | TRBJ1-4 | many | TRBV6-5 | 15 | TGTGCCAGCAGTTACTCGGCAGAAACTAATGAAAAACTGTTTTTT | CASSYSAETNEKLFF
. | TRBJ1-1 | . | TRBV6-2/TRBV6-3 | 16 | TGTGCCAGCAGTTACAGCATGAACGGGGGGCCGGGGAGAGCTTTCTTT | CASSYSMNGGPGRAFF
. | TRBJ2-7 | . | TRBV3-1 | 16 | TGTGCCAGCGGGCCCCGTGAAGAGCGGAGAGGCTACGAGCAGTACTTC | CASGPREERRGYEQYF
TRBD2 | TRBJ2-1 | many | TRBV6-5 | 15 | TGTGCCAGCAGTTACGACCCTAGCGGGGGCAATGAGCAGTTCTTC | CASSYDPSGGNEQFF
. | TRBJ2-3 | few | TRBV19 | 13 | TGTGCCAGTGGGTACATGCTCACAGATACGCAGTATTTT | CASGYMLTDTQYF
. | TRBJ2-1 | many | TRBV9 | 14 | TGTGCCAGCAGCGTTAGCGGTCAGCAGGATGAGCAGTTCTTC | CASSVSGQQDEQFF
. | TRBJ2-7 | few | TRBV9 | 14 | TGTGCCAGCACCAACCAACCCGGCGGCTACGAGCAGTACTTC | CASTNQPGGYEQYF
TRBD2 | TRBJ2-7 | many | TRBV20-1 | 17 | TGCAGTGCTAGAGCGGCTAGCGGGAGGAGGGACTACTACGAGCAGTACTTC | CSARAASGRRDYYEQYF
TRBD2 | TRBJ2-7 | . | TRBV4-1 | 19 | TGCGCCAGCAGCCAAGAAGGAGATAGCGGGAGTTCCTTCTCCTACGAGCAGTACTTC | CASSQEGDSGSSFSYEQYF
. | TRBJ1-6 | few | TRBV2 | 12 | TGTGCCAGCAGTCGAAACGGATCACCCCTCCACTTT | CASSRNGSPLHF
TRBD2 | TRBJ2-4 | many | TRBV2 | 15 | TGTGCCAGCAGTGGACTAGCGGGGGCCAAAAACATTCAGTACTTC | CASSGLAGAKNIQYF
TRBD1 | TRBJ2-7 | many | TRBV2 | 14 | TGTGCCAGCAGTGAACAGGGGGCAAGCCACGAGCAGTACTTC | CASSEQGASHEQYF
TRBD1 | TRBJ2-5 | many | TRBV6-1 | 14 | TGTGCCAGCAGGGGGGGGACAGGGCGTGAGACCCAGTACTTC | CASRGGTGRETQYF
TRBD2 | TRBJ2-3 | many | TRBV7-2 | 16 | TGTGCCAGCAGCTTTCGTAGCGGGAGGGGTATAGATACGCAGTATTTT | CASSFRSGRGIDTQYF
TRBD2 | TRBJ2-7 | many | TRBV20-1 | 13 | TGCAGTGCTAAAAGCGGGAGGGCCAACGAGCAGTACTTC | CSAKSGRANEQYF
. | TRBJ2-7 | . | TRBV4-2 | 13 | TGTGCCAGCAGCCAATCTTTCTCCTACGAGCAGTACTTC | CASSQSFSYEQYF
TRBD1 | TRBJ1-2 | . | TRBV4-3 | 15 | TGCGCCAGCAGCCAAGGTGGACAGGGGGGCGATGGCTACACCTTC | CASSQGGQGGDGYTF
TRBD2 | TRBJ2-7 | many | TRBV12-3/TRBV12-4 | 17 | TGTGCCAGCACCCCTCGAGCGGGAGGCCTCAGCTCCTACGAGCAGTACTTC | CASTPRAGGLSSYEQYF
. | TRBJ1-5 | many | TRBV30 | 13 | TGTGCCTGGAGTGTAGAGAGCAATCAGCCCCAGCATTTT | CAWSVESNQPQHF
TRBD2 | TRBJ2-5 | few | TRBV27 | 17 | TGTGCCAGCAGTTCTCGGGCTAGCGGCCAGTACCAAGAGACCCAGTACTTC | CASSSRASGQYQETQYF
TRBD1 | TRBJ2-7 | many | TRBV7-8 | 15 | TGTGCCAGCAGCTTACAGGGGACAGGGGAATACGAGCAGTACTTC | CASSLQGTGEYEQYF
. | TRBJ2-1 | many | TRBV9 | 13 | TGTGCCAGCAGCGTAGGACAGTACAATGAGCAGTTCTTC | CASSVGQYNEQFF
. | TRBJ2-2 | many | TRBV10-3 | 15 | TGTGCCATCAGTGAGGACAGACTGAACACCGGGGAGCTGTTTTTT | CAISEDRLNTGELFF
TRBD2 | TRBJ2-2 | . | TRBV19 | 17 | TGTACCAGTAGGTACGCGGGAGGTCGAGCGAACACCGGGGAGCTGTTTTTT | CTSRYAGGRANTGELFF
TRBD2 | TRBJ2-5 | many | TRBV3-1 | 15 | TGTGCCAGCAGCCAAGATAGCGGGAGTGGCGAGACCCAGTACTTC | CASSQDSGSGETQYF
. | TRBJ2-1 | . | TRBV7-2 | 16 | TGTGCCAGCAGCATCCGAGGGGGGCGGGGGCGGGTTGAGCAGTTCTTC | CASSIRGGRGRVEQFF
TRBD1 | TRBJ2-7 | many | TRBV5-1 | 15 | TGCGCCAGCAGCTTGGAGGGACAGGGGAGCGACGAGCAGTACTTC | CASSLEGQGSDEQYF
TRBD1 | TRBJ2-2 | many | TRBV2 | 15 | TGTGCCAGCAAAAGACAGGGGATCTACACCGGGGAGCTGTTTTTT | CASKRQGIYTGELFF
. | TRBJ1-1 | . | TRBV19 | 15 | TGTGCCAGTAGTATAGGACACAACTTGAACACTGAAGCTTTCTTT | CASSIGHNLNTEAFF
. | TRBJ2-1 | many | TRBV11-1 | 15 | TGTGCCAGCAGCTTAGCGGGAGTAGGGTACAATGAGCAGTTCTTC | CASSLAGVGYNEQFF
. | TRBJ2-7 | many | TRBV28 | 15 | TGTGCCAGCAGTTTAGCCTCTACAGCCACCTACGAGCAGTACTTC | CASSLASTATYEQYF
TRBD1 | TRBJ2-3 | few | TRBV4-1 | 17 | TGCGCCAGCAGCCAAGACGAATCCGGGACAGGGTCGGATACGCAGTATTTT | CASSQDESGTGSDTQYF
TRBD1 | TRBJ1-5 | few | TRBV28 | 20 | TGTGCCAGCAGTTTCGCCCGGACAGGGAGGACTCCCAGGGGGATGGAGCCCCAGCATTTT | CASSFARTGRTPRGMEPQHF
TRBD1 | TRBJ2-2 | few | TRBV29-1 | 14 | TGCAGCGCTCGGACAGGGGGCGGCACCGGGGAGCTGTTTTTT | CSARTGGGTGELFF
TRBD1 | TRBJ2-7 | many | TRBV5-1 | 15 | TGCGCCAGCAGCCGAGAAGGGACAGGGGTTTACGAGCAGTACTTC | CASSREGTGVYEQYF
. | TRBJ1-1 | many | TRBV11-3 | 13 | TGTGCCAGCAGGATTACGGGGGAGACTGAAGCTTTCTTT | CASRITGETEAFF
TRBD2 | TRBJ2-3 | few | TRBV5-6 | 14 | TGTGCCAGCAGCTTGCCTAGCGGGCCAGATACGCAGTATTTT | CASSLPSGPDTQYF
. | TRBJ2-7 | many | TRBV28 | 15 | TGTGCCATCCAGTTTAACAGGGACCCTACCTACGAGCAGTACTTC | CAIQFNRDPTYEQYF
TRBD1 | TRBJ1-1 | few | TRBV5-6 | 16 | TGTGCCAGCAGCTTGGGGGGACAGTCGAGTGCGACTGAAGCTTTCTTT | CASSLGGQSSATEAFF
TRBD2 | TRBJ2-5 | . | TRBV12-3/TRBV12-4 | 16 | TGTGCCAGCAGGCAGACTAGCGGGGGGTGGGAGGAGACCCAGTACTTC | CASRQTSGGWEETQYF
. | TRBJ2-6 | many | TRBV18 | 14 | TGTGCCAGCTCACCAGGGACTGGGGCCAACGTCCTGACTTTC | CASSPGTGANVLTF
TRBD1 | TRBJ1-5 | many | TRBV20-1 | 14 | TGCAGTGCTAGTAGGGGACAGGGAACCCAGCCCCAGCATTTT | CSASRGQGTQPQHF
. | TRBJ1-6 | . | TRBV2 | 15 | TGTGCCAGCAAGCGAGTCTCGGCGGGTAATTCACCCCTCCACTTT | CASKRVSAGNSPLHF
. | TRBJ1-5 | . | TRBV7-9 | 16 | TGTGCCAGCAGCCGATCAGAGCCCCGAGGTTTATGGCCCCAGCATTTT | CASSRSEPRGLWPQHF